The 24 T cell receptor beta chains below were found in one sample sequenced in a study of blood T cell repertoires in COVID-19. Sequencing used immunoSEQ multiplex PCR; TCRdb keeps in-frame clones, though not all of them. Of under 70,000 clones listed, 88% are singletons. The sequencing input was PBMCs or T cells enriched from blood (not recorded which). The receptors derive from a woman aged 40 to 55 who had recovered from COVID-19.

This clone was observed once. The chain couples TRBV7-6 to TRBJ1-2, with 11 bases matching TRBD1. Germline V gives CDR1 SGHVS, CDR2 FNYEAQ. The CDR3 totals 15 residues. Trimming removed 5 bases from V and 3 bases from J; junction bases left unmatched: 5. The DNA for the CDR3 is TGTGCCAGCAGCGGAGGACAGGGGGCAGACTATGGCTACACCTTC. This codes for CASSGGQGADYGYTF.

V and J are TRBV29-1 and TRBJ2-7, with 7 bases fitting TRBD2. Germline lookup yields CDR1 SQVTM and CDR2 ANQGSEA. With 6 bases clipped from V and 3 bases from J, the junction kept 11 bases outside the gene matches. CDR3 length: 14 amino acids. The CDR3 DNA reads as TGCAGCGTCGTGCCCAGGGAGGGTCGCTACGAGCAGTACTTC. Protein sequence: CSVVPREGRYEQYF.

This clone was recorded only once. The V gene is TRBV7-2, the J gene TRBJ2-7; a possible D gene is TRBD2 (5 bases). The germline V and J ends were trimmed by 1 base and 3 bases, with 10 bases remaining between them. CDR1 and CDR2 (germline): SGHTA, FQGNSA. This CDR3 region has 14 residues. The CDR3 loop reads CASSLEAGGYEQYF. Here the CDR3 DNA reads TGTGCCAGCAGCTTAGAGGCAGGAGGCTACGAGCAGTACTTC.

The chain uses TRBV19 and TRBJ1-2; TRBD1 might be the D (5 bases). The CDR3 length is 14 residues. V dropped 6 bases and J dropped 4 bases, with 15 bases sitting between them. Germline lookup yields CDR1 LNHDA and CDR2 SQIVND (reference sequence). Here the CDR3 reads CASRTIGGSYGYTF. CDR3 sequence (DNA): TGTGCCAGTAGGACGATTGGGGGGAGCTATGGCTACACCTTC.

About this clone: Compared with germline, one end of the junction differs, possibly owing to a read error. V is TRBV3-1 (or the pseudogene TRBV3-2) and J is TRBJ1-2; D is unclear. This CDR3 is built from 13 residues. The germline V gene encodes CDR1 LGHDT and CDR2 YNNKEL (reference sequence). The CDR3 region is CASSQEGHYGYTF. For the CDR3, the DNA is TGTGCCAGCAGCCAAGAAGGTCACTACGGCTACACCTTC.

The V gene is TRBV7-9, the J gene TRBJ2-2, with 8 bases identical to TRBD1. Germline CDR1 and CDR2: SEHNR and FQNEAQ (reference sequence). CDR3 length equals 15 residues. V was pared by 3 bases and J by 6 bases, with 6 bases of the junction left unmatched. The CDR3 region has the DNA TGTGCCAGCAGCTTGGCCCGACAGGGGTCCGGGGAGCTGTTTTTT. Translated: CASSLARQGSGELFF.

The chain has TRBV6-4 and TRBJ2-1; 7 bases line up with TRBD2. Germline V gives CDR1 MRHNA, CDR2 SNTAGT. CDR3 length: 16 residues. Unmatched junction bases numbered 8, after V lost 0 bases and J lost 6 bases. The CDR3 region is CASSDSVAGEVNEQFF. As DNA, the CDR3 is TGTGCCAGCAGTGACTCGGTAGCGGGTGAGGTCAATGAGCAGTTCTTC.

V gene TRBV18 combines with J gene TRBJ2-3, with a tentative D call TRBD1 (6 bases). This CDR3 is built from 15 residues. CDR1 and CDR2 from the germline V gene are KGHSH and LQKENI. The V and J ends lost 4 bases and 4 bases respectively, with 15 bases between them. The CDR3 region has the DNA TGTGCCAGCTCACTATATCAGGGGAGAGCAGATACGCAGTATTTT. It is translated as CASSLYQGRADTQYF.

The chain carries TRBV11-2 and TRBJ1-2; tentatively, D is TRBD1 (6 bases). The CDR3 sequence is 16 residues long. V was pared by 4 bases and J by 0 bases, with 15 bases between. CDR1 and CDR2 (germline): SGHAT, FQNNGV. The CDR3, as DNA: TGTGCCAGCAGCTCGTTGGGGGGGGCCGCTAACTATGGCTACACCTTC. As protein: CASSSLGGAANYGYTF.

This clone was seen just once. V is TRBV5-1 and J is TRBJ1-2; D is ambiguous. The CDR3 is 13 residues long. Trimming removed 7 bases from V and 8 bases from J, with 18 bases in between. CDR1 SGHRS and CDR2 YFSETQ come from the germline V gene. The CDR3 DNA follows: TGCGCCAGCGCGCCCCCGGAGGCGGTGGGCTACACCTTC. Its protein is CASAPPEAVGYTF.

CDR3 bases: TGTGCCAGCAAGACAGGGGTTAACTATGGCTACACCTTC. Protein product: CASKTGVNYGYTF. The chain carries TRBV2 and TRBJ1-2; 8 nucleotides line up with TRBD1. CDR3 size: 13 residues. The V and J ends lost 7 bases and 1 base, in that order; junction bases with no gene match: 2. Germline CDR1 is SNHLY and CDR2 is FYNNEI.

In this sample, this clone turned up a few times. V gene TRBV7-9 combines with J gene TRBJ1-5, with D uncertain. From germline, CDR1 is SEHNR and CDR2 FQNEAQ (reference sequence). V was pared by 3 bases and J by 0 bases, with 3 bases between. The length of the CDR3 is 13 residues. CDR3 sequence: CASSFGSNQPQHF. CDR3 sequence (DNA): TGTGCCAGCAGCTTCGGTAGCAATCAGCCCCAGCATTTT. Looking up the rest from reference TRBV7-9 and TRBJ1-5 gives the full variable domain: DTGVSQNPRHKITKRGQNVTFRCDPISEHNRLYWYRQTLGQGPEFLTYFQNEAQLEKSRLLSDRFSAERPKGSFSTLEIQRTEQGDSAMYLCASSFGSNQPQHFGDGTRLSIL.

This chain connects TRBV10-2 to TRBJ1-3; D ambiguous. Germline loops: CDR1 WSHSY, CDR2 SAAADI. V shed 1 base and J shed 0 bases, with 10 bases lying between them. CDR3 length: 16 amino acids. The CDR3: CASSEWSVSSGNTIYF. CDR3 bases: TGCGCCAGCAGTGAGTGGTCGGTGAGCTCTGGAAACACCATATATTTT.

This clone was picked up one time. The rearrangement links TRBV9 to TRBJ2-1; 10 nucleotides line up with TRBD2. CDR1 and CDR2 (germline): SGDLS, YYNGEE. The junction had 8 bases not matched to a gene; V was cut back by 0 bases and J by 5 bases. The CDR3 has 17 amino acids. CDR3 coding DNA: TGTGCCAGCAGCGTAGCCCTCTTAGCGGGGGGAGACAATGAGCAGTTCTTC. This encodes CASSVALLAGGDNEQFF.

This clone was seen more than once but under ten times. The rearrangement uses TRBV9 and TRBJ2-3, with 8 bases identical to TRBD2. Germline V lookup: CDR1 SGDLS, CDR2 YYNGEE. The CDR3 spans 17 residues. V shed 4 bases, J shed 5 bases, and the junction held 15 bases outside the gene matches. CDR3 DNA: TGTGCCAGCAGCCCCCCGTGGGTAGCGGGGAGTAGAGATACGCAGTATTTT. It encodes CASSPPWVAGSRDTQYF.

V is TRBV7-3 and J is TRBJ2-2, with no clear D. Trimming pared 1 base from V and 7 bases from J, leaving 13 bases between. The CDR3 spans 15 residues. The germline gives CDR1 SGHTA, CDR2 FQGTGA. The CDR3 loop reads CASSLIGGSHGELFF. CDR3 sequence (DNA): TGTGCCAGCAGCTTAATCGGTGGTAGTCACGGGGAGCTGTTTTTT.

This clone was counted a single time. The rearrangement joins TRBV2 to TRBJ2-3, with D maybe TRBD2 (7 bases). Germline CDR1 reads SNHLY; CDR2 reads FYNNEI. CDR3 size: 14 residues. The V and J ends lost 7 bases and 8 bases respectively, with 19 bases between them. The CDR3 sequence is CASKGSTGGGTQYF. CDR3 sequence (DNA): TGTGCCAGCAAGGGGTCGACGGGGGGCGGTACGCAGTATTTT.

The CDR3 DNA is TGTGCCAGCAGCCTCTCGCCCGGGAGGGACGAGCAGTACTTC. This codes for CASSLSPGRDEQYF. The V gene is TRBV13, the J gene TRBJ2-7, with 8 nucleotides matching TRBD2. Germline V lookup: CDR1 PRHDT, CDR2 FYEKMQ (reference sequence). The CDR3 covers 14 residues. The V segment lost 5 bases and the J segment 5 bases; nucleotides outside the gene matches: 8.

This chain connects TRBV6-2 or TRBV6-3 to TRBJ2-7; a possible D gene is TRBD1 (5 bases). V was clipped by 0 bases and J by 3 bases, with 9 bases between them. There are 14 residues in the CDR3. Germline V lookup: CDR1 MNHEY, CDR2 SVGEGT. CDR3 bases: TGTGCCAGCAGTTACTCCTCCGACAGCTACGAGCAGTACTTC. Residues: CASSYSSDSYEQYF.

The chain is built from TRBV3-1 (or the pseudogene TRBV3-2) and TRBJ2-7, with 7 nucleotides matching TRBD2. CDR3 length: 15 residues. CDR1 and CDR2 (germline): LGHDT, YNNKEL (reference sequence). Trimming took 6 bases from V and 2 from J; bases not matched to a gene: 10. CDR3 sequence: CASRSASGSTYEQYF. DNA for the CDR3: TGTGCCAGCAGATCCGCTAGCGGAAGTACCTACGAGCAGTACTTC.

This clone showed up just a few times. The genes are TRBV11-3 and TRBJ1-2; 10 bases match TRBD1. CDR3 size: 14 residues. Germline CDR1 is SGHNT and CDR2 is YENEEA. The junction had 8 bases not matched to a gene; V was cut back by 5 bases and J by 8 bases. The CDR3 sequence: CASSDGTGDKGYTF. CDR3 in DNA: TGTGCCAGCAGCGATGGGACAGGGGATAAGGGCTACACCTTC.

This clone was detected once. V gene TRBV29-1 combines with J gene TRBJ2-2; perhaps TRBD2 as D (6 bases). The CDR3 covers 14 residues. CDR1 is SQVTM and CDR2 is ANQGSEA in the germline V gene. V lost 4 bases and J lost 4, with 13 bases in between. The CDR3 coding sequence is TGCAGCGTTGGCCAGGGAGGCCTCACCGGGGAGCTGTTTTTT. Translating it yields CSVGQGGLTGELFF.

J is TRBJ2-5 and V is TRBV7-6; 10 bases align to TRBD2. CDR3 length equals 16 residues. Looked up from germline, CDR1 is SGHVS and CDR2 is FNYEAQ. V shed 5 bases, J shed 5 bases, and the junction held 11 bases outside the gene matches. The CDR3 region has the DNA TGTGCCAGCAGCCCCTTTAGCGGGGGGACGGATGAGACCCAGTACTTC. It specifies CASSPFSGGTDETQYF. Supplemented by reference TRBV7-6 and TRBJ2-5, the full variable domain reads GAGVSQSPRYKVTKRGQDVALRCDPISGHVSLYWYRQALGQGPEFLTYFNYEAQQDKSGLPNDRFSAERPEGSISTLTIQRTEQRDSAMYRCASSPFSGGTDETQYFGPGTRLLVL.

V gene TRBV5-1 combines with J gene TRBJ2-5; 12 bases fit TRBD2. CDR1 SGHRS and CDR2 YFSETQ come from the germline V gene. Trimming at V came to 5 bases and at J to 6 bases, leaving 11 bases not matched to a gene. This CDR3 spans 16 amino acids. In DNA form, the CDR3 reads TGCGCCAGCAGTTATTTGACTAGCGGGGGCGAAAAGACCCAGTACTTC. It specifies CASSYLTSGGEKTQYF.